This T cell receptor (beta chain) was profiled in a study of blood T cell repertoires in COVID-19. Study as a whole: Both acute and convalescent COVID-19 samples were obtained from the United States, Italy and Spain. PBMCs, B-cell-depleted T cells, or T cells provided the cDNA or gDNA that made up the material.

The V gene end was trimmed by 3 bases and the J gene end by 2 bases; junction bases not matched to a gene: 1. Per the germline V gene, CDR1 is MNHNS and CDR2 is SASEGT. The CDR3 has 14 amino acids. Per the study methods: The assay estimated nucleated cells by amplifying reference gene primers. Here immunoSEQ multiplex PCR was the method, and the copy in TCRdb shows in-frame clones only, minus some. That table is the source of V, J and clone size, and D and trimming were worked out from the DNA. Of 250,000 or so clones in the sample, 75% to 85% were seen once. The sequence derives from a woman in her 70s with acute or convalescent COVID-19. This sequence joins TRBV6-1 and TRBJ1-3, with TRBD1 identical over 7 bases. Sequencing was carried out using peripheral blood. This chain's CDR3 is CASSEQGAGNTIYF. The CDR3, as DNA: TGTGCCAGCAGTGAGCAGGGGGCTGGAAACACCATATATTTT.